The next 2 T cell receptor beta chains were all read from a single sample in a study of OX40 agonist ivuxolimab in advanced cancers. Method: immunoSEQ multiplex PCR; TCRdb's copy keeps in-frame clones and lacks some. In the table there are some 27,000 clones, about nine tenths of which are singletons. This sample comprised CD4+ or CD8+ T cells sorted from blood, obtained in a trial of the OX40 agonist ivuxolimab. These receptors were taken from an adult with an advanced solid tumor such as melanoma, head and neck, liver or kidney cancer.

This clone showed up just once. This chain uses TRBV7-2 with TRBJ2-3, with 9 positions matching TRBD2. V was pared by 6 bases and J by 0 bases, with 7 bases of the junction left unmatched. There are 16 residues in the CDR3. CDR1 is SGHTA, CDR2 FQGNSA, per germline. The CDR3 is CASRFRAGGSTDTQYF. CDR3 DNA sequence: TGTGCCAGCAGATTTCGAGCGGGAGGTAGCACAGATACGCAGTATTTT.

Judged by abundance, this clone is large (0.1 to 1%). The chain employs TRBV13 and TRBJ2-1, with D maybe TRBD1 (6 bases). This CDR3 comprises 14 residues. V was trimmed by 5 bases and J by 3 bases, leaving 11 bases between them. Germline V gene sequence: CDR1 PRHDT, CDR2 FYEKMQ (reference sequence). This CDR3 is CASSEDRSYNEQFF. CDR3 nucleotides: TGTGCCAGCAGCGAGGACAGAAGCTACAATGAGCAGTTCTTC.